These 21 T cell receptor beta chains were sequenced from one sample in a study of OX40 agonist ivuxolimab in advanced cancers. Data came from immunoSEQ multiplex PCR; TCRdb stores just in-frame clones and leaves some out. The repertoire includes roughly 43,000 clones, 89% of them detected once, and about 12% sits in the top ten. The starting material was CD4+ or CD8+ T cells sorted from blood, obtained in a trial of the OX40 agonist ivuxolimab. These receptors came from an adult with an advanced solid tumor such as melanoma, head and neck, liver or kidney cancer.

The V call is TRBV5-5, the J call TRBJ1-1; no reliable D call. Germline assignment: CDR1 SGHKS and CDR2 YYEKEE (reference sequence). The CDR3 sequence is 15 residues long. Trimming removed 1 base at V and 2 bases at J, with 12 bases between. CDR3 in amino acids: CASSLLSGSNTEAFF. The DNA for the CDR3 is TGTGCCAGCAGCTTGTTATCCGGGTCCAACACTGAAGCTTTCTTT.

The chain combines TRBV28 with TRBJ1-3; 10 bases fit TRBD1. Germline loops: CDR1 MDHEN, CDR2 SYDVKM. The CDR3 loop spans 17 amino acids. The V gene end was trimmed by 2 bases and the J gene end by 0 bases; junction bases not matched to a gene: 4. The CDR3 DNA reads TGTGCCAGCAGTTTACGGACAGGGGGGGACTCTGGAAACACCATATATTTT. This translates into CASSLRTGGDSGNTIYF.

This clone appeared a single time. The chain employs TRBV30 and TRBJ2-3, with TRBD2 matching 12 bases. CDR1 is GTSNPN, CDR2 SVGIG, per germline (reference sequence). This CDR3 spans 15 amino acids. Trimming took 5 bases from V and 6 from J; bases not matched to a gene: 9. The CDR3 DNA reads TGTGCCTGGCTACTAGCGGGGGGTCCGGGGGATACGCAGTATTTT. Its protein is CAWLLAGGPGDTQYF. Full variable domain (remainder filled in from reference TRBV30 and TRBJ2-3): SQTIHQWPATLVQPVGSPLSLECTVEGTSNPNLYWYRQAAGRGLQLLFYSVGIGQISSEVPQNLSASRPQDRQFILSSKKLLLSDSGFYLCAWLLAGGPGDTQYFGPGTRLTVL.

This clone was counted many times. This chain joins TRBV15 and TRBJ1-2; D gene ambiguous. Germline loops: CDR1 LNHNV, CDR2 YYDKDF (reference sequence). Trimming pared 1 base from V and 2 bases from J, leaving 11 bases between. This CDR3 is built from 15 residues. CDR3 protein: CATSRGQQLNYGYTF. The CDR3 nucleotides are TGTGCCACCAGCAGAGGCCAGCAGCTAAACTATGGCTACACCTTC. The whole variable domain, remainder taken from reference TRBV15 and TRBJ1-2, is DAMVIQNPRYQVTQFGKPVTLSCSQTLNHNVMYWYQQKSSQAPKLLFHYYDKDFNNEADTPDNFQSRRPNTSFCFLDIRSPGLGDTAMYLCATSRGQQLNYGYTFGSGTRLTVV.

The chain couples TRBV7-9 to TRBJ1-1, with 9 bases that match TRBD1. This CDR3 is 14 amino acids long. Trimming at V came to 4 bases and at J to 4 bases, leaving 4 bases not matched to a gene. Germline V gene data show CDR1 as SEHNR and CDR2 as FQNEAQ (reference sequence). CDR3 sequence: CASSSTTGGTEAFF. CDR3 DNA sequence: TGTGCCAGCAGCTCGACGACAGGGGGCACTGAAGCTTTCTTT.

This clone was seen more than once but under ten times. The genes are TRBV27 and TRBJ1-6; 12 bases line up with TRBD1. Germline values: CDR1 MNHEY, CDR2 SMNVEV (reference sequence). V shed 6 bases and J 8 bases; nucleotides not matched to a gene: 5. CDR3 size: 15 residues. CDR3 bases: TGTGCCAGCAGCATCGGGACAGGGGGCGATTCACCCCTCCACTTT. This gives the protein CASSIGTGGDSPLHF.

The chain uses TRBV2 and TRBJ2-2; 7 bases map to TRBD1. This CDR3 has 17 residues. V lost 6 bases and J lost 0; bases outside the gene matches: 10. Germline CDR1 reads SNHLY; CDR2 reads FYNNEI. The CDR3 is CASRSGTEFANTGELFF. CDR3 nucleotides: TGTGCCAGCAGATCCGGGACAGAGTTCGCGAACACCGGGGAGCTGTTTTTT. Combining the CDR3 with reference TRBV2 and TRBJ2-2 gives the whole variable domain EPEVTQTPSHQVTQMGQEVILRCVPISNHLYFYWYRQILGQKVEFLVSFYNNEISEKSEIFDDQFSVERPDGSNFTLKIRSTKLEDSAMYFCASRSGTEFANTGELFFGEGSRLTVL.

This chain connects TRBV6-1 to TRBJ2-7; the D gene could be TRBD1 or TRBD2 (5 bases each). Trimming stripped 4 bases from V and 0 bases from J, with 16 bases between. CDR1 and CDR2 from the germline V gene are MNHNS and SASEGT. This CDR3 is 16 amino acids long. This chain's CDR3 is CASSGDDWGSSYEQYF. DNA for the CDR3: TGTGCCAGCAGTGGTGACGATTGGGGGAGCTCCTACGAGCAGTACTTC.

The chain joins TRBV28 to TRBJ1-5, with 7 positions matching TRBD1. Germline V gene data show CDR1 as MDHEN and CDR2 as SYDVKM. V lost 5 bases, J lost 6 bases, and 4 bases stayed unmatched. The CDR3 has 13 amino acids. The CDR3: CASSKQGFQPQHF. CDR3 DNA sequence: TGTGCCAGCAGTAAACAGGGGTTTCAGCCCCAGCATTTT.

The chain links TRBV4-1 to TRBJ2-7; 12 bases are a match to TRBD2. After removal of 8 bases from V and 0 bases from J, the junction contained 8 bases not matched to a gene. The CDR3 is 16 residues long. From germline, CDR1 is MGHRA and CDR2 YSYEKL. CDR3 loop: CASRPTSGGSSYEQYF. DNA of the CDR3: TGCGCCAGCCGGCCGACTAGCGGGGGCAGCTCCTACGAGCAGTACTTC.

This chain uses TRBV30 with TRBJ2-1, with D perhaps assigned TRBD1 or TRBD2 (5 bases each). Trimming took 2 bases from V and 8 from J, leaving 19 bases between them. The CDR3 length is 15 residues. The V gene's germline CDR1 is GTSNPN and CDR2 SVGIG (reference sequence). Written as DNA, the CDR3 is TGTGCCTGGAGTCCCCGTTGGGGGATGAACCATGAGCAGTTCTTC. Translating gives CAWSPRWGMNHEQFF.

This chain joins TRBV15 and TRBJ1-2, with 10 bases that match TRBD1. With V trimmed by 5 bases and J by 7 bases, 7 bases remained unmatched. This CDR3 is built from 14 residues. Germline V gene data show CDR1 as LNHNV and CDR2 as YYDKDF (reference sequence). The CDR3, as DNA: TGTGCCACCAGCGAAGACAGGGGGCCGAGTGGCTACACCTTC. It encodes CATSEDRGPSGYTF. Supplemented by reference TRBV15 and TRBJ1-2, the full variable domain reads DAMVIQNPRYQVTQFGKPVTLSCSQTLNHNVMYWYQQKSSQAPKLLFHYYDKDFNNEADTPDNFQSRRPNTSFCFLDIRSPGLGDTAMYLCATSEDRGPSGYTFGSGTRLTVV.

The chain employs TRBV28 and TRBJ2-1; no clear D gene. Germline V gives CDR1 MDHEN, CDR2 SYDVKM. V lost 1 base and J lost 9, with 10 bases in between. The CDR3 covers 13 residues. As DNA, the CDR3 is TGTGCCAGCAGTTTATTAGCCCCCGCTGAGCAGTTCTTC. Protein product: CASSLLAPAEQFF.

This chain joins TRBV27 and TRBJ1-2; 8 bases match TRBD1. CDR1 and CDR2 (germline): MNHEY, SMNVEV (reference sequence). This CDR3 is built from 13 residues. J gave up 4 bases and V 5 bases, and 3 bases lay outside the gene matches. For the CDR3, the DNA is TGTGCCAGCAGTCCCGGACAGGGCTATGGCTACACCTTC. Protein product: CASSPGQGYGYTF.

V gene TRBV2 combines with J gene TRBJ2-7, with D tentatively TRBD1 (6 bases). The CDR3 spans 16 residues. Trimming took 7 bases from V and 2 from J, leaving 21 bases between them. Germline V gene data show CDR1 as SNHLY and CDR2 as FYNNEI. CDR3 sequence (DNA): TGTGCCAGCATCCAAAGGGGGAAATCACGAGCCTACGAGCAGTACTTC. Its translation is CASIQRGKSRAYEQYF.

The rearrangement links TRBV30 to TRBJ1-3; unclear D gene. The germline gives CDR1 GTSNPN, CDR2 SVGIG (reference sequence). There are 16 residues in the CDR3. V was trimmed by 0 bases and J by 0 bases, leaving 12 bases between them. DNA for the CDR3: TGTGCCTGGAGTGTACCCACGATTAGCTCTGGAAACACCATATATTTT. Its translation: CAWSVPTISSGNTIYF.

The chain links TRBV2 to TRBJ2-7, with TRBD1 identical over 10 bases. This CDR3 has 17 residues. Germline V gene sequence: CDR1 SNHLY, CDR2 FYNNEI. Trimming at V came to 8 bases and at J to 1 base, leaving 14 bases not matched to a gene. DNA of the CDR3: TGTGCCAGCCCCGGGACAGGGGACTTCGAAAAATCCTACGAGCAGTACTTC. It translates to CASPGTGDFEKSYEQYF.

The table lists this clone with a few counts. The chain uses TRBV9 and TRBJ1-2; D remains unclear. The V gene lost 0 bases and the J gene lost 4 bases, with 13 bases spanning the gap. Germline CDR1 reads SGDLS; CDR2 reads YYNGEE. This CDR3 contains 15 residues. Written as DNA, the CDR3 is TGTGCCAGCAGCGTAGAAAGTGATATCCTCTATGGCTACACCTTC. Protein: CASSVESDILYGYTF.

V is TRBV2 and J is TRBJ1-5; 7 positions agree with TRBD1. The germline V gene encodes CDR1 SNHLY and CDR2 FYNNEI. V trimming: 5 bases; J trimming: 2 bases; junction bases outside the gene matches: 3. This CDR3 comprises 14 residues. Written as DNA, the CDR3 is TGTGCCAGCAGTACCAGGGGGGGCAATCAGCCCCAGCATTTT. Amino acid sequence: CASSTRGGNQPQHF.

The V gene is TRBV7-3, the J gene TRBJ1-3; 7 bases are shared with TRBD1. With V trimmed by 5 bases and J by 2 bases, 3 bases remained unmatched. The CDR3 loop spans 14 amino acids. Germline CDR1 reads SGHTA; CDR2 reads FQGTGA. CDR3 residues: CASSLTGAGNTIYF. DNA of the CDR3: TGTGCCAGCAGCCTCACAGGGGCTGGAAACACCATATATTTT. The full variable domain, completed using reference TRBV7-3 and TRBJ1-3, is GAGVSQTPSNKVTEKGKYVELRCDPISGHTALYWYRQSLGQGPEFLIYFQGTGAADDSGLPNDRFFAVRPEGSVSTLKIQRTERGDSAVYLCASSLTGAGNTIYFGEGSWLTVV.

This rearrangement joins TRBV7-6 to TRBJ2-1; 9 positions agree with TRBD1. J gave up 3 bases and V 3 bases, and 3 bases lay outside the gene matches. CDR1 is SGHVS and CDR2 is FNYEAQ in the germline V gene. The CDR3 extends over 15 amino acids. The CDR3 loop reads CASSFGTGLYNEQFF. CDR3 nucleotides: TGTGCCAGCAGCTTCGGGACAGGGCTCTACAATGAGCAGTTCTTC.